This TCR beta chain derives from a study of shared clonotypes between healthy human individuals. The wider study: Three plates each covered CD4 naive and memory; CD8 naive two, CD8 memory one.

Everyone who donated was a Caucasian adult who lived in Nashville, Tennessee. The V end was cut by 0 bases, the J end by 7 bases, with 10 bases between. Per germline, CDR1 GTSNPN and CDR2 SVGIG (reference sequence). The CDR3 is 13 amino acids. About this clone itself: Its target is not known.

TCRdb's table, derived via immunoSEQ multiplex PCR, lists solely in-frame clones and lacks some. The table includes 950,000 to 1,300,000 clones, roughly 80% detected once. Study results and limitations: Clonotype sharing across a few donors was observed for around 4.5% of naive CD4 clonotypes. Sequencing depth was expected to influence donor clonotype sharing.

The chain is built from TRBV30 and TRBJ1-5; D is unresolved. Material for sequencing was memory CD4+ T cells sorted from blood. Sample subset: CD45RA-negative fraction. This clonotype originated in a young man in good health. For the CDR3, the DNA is TGTGCCTGGAGTGTGTCGGAATCCCAGCCCCAGCATTTT. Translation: CAWSVSESQPQHF.